One sample yielded the 18 T cell receptor beta chains listed below, sequenced in a study of blood T cell repertoires in COVID-19. TCRdb's copy holds only in-frame clones and misses some; the assay was immunoSEQ multiplex PCR. The table includes 200,000 to 250,000 clones, roughly 79% detected once. Input material: peripheral blood. The origin of the receptors is a woman aged 80 or over with COVID-19, enrolled during active disease.

This clone was detected once. The J gene is TRBJ1-1, the V gene TRBV6-1, with D possibly matching TRBD1 (6 bases). V was cut by 3 bases and J by 10 bases, with 18 bases left in between. This CDR3 has 14 residues. Germline-derived CDR1 and CDR2 are MNHNS and SASEGT. Here the CDR3 DNA reads TGTGCCAGCAGTGATGTGGGGGGGCTCCTGGGAGCTTTCTTT. Translating gives CASSDVGGLLGAFF.

This clone was counted between two and nine times. The chain employs TRBV10-1 and TRBJ2-2; 12 nucleotides agree with TRBD2. V lost 6 bases to trimming and J lost 2 bases; unmatched junction nucleotides: 4. The CDR3 extends over 16 amino acids. The germline V gene encodes CDR1 WNHNN and CDR2 SYGVQD (reference sequence). The CDR3 loop is CASSGLAGPNTGELFF. The CDR3 region has the DNA TGCGCCAGCAGCGGACTAGCGGGACCCAACACCGGGGAGCTGTTTTTT.

The V gene is TRBV25-1, the J gene TRBJ2-1; 10 bases are shared with TRBD2. Germline CDR1 is MGHDK and CDR2 is SYGVNS. The CDR3 is 15 residues long. V was pared by 7 bases and J by 6 bases, with 9 bases of the junction left unmatched. CDR3 sequence (DNA): TGTGCCAGCAAAGCAAGCGGGAGGGCTTTCAATGAGCAGTTCTTC. Residues: CASKASGRAFNEQFF.

The chain recombines TRBV6-5 with TRBJ2-2; no definite D call. Trimming pared 8 bases from V and 3 bases from J, leaving 7 bases between. This CDR3 comprises 12 residues. From germline, CDR1 is MNHEY and CDR2 SVGAGI. The DNA of the CDR3 is TGTGCCAGCCAGGAAGACACCGGGGAGCTGTTTTTT. Translation: CASQEDTGELFF.

V gene TRBV3-1 (or the pseudogene TRBV3-2) combines with J gene TRBJ2-1; D unclear. Germline V gene data show CDR1 as LGHDT and CDR2 as YNNKEL (reference sequence). The CDR3 runs to 16 residues. V gave up 2 bases and J gave up 1 base, with 12 bases separating them. The chain's CDR3 is CASSQSSQRSYNEQFF. The CDR3 region has the DNA TGTGCCAGCAGCCAATCGAGTCAGCGTTCCTACAATGAGCAGTTCTTC.

J is TRBJ1-2 and V is TRBV27; D perhaps matches TRBD1 (5 bases). Germline CDR1 and CDR2: MNHEY and SMNVEV (reference sequence). The CDR3 runs 15 residues. The V and J ends lost 4 bases and 0 bases respectively, with 12 bases between them. The CDR3: CASSSKTAANYGYTF. The DNA for the CDR3 is TGTGCCAGCAGTTCCAAGACAGCAGCTAACTATGGCTACACCTTC.

This clone was seen only once. The chain couples TRBV6-5 to TRBJ1-1, with D tentatively TRBD1 (6 bases). Germline V gene lookup returns CDR1 MNHEY and CDR2 SVGAGI. This CDR3 comprises 14 residues. Trimming removed 5 bases from V and 6 bases from J, with 16 bases in between. In DNA form, the CDR3 reads TGTGCCAGCAGTCCGACAGGTCCTTACGCTGAAGCTTTCTTT. This translates into CASSPTGPYAEAFF.

CDR3 sequence: CASSEFRGYEQYF. In nucleotides, the CDR3 is TGTGCCAGCAGTGAATTTCGGGGCTACGAGCAGTACTTC. V gene TRBV6-1 combines with J gene TRBJ2-7; TRBD2 is a possible D gene (5 bases). The CDR3 loop spans 13 amino acids. Germline V CDR1 and CDR2: MNHNS, SASEGT. V lost 2 bases and J lost 3, with 8 bases in between.

The CDR3 loop reads CASSLGTGVLGTGELFF. In nucleotides, the CDR3 is TGTGCCAGCAGCTTAGGGACAGGGGTCTTGGGCACCGGGGAGCTGTTTTTT. The chain employs TRBV7-2 and TRBJ2-2, with TRBD1 matching over 9 bases. The CDR3 has 17 residues. The germline V gene encodes CDR1 SGHTA and CDR2 FQGNSA. The J segment lost 4 bases and the V segment lost 1 base, leaving 7 bases of the junction unmatched.

This clone was found once. The chain recombines TRBV12-3 or TRBV12-4 with TRBJ1-2; maybe TRBD1 (6 bases). CDR3 size: 13 residues. With 3 bases removed from V and 4 bases from J, the gap between germline ends came to 9 bases. CDR3 in DNA: TGTGCCAGCAGTTTGACAGGTCCCTATGGCTACACCTTC. Its protein product is CASSLTGPYGYTF.

The chain links TRBV6-5 to TRBJ1-1; D is possibly TRBD1 (6 bases). Trimming stripped 8 bases from V and 0 bases from J, with 16 bases between. Germline V gives CDR1 MNHEY, CDR2 SVGAGI. This CDR3 has 15 residues. CDR3 sequence: CASGKRQDMNTEAFF. As DNA, the CDR3 is TGTGCCAGCGGCAAACGACAGGACATGAACACTGAAGCTTTCTTT.

The chain has TRBV2 and TRBJ1-1; D is unresolved. CDR3 size: 15 residues. With 0 bases removed from V and 4 bases from J, the gap between germline ends came to 12 bases. The germline V gene has CDR1 SNHLY and CDR2 FYNNEI. The CDR3 here is CASSEALLRSTEAFF. The DNA of the CDR3 is TGTGCCAGCAGTGAAGCGCTTTTAAGGAGCACTGAAGCTTTCTTT.

This clone has more than one count but fewer than ten. This rearrangement joins TRBV5-6 to TRBJ1-1; tentative D call: TRBD1 (5 bases). This CDR3 comprises 14 residues. Looked up from germline, CDR1 is SGHDT and CDR2 is YYEEEE. The germline V and J ends were trimmed by 2 bases and 1 base, with 9 bases remaining between them. The CDR3 region is CASSFRGENTEAFF. Written as DNA, the CDR3 is TGTGCCAGCAGCTTTAGGGGTGAGAACACTGAAGCTTTCTTT.

V gene TRBV2 combines with J gene TRBJ1-1, with 7 nucleotides matching TRBD1. CDR3 size: 13 residues. The V gene end was trimmed by 7 bases and the J gene end by 2 bases; junction bases not matched to a gene: 4. Germline V gives CDR1 SNHLY, CDR2 FYNNEI. The CDR3 DNA reads TGTGCCAGCATGGGGGACAGAAACACTGAAGCTTTCTTT. Encoded protein: CASMGDRNTEAFF.

The chain joins TRBV7-2 to TRBJ2-1; no definite D call. This CDR3 contains 13 residues. The germline V gene has CDR1 SGHTA and CDR2 FQGNSA. V lost 6 bases and J lost 0, with 6 bases in between. The CDR3 sequence: CASSKNSYNEQFF. The CDR3 DNA is TGTGCCAGCAGTAAAAACTCCTACAATGAGCAGTTCTTC.

The J gene is TRBJ2-4, the V gene TRBV9; TRBD2 is a possible D gene (6 bases). Germline V lookup: CDR1 SGDLS, CDR2 YYNGEE. The CDR3 consists of 19 residues. With 6 bases removed from V and 2 bases from J, the gap between germline ends came to 27 bases. The DNA of the CDR3 is TGTGCCAGCAATGCCACCGGGAGTCGGAGGGTATGGCCCAAAAACATTCAGTACTTC. This translates into CASNATGSRRVWPKNIQYF.

This chain uses TRBV4-3 with TRBJ2-7; unclear D gene. Germline CDR1 is LGHNA and CDR2 is YSLEER. The length of the CDR3 is 17 residues. Deletions cut 1 base from V and 0 bases from J, with 16 bases between. The CDR3 coding sequence is TGCGCCAGCAGCCAAGGCTTCAACACATGGTCCTCCTACGAGCAGTACTTC. This encodes CASSQGFNTWSSYEQYF.

This clone was seen once. V is TRBV30 and J is TRBJ1-2, with 10 bases aligning to TRBD1. J was trimmed by 1 base and V by 1 base; bases with no gene match: 0. CDR3 length: 14 residues. Germline-derived CDR1 and CDR2 are GTSNPN and SVGIG (reference sequence). Here the CDR3 DNA reads TGTGCCTGGAGTGGGGACAGGGGTAACTATGGCTACACCTTC. This codes for CAWSGDRGNYGYTF.